This TCR beta chain was found in a study of shared clonotypes between healthy human individuals. This clone was observed once. Its antigen remains unidentified. Cells designated naive CD8 were CD45RO-negative and were positively selected for CCR7, with terminally differentiated effector memory CD45RA+ cells excluded. The input for sorted-subset replicate PCRs was about 210 ng DNA, 25,000 to 30,000 T cell genomes. Some clones are missing from TCRdb's copy, which holds only in-frame ones; the method was immunoSEQ multiplex PCR. The sample lists about 2.2 million clones, approximately 94% occurring once. Findings and limits, study-wide: Relative to clonotypes present in all four donors, those not shared had lower generation probabilities. Memory subsets had estimated richness that was generally smaller than that of naive subsets.

CDR1 and CDR2 (germline): PRHDT, FYEKMQ (reference sequence). The CDR3 extends over 15 amino acids. Between the trimmed V and J ends, which lost 1 base and 2 bases, there was a span of 11 bases. The sequenced material came from naive CD8+ T cells from PBMCs. The TCR was taken from a man aged 18 to 29 in good health. Some clones in this sample may be carry-over from other donors' samples. The gene calls are TRBV13 and TRBJ1-1; D is possibly TRBD1 (6 bases). The CDR3 region has the DNA TGTGCCAGCAGCTTAGCGGGACACCTAAACACTGAAGCTTTCTTT. Translated: CASSLAGHLNTEAFF.